These T cell receptor beta chains were read from a single sample in a study of T cells after yellow fever vaccination. Each CDR3 protein is one row after TCRdb ran MiXCR on the 5' RACE reads. The repertoire consists of about 130,000 distinct CDR3 sequences, with about 7.4% occurring once and the leading ten covering around 2.6%. The source material was CD4+ T cells sorted from PBMCs, sampled roughly 10 days after the first yellow fever vaccination. These receptors originate from a man in his late teens or twenties who received the YFV17D yellow fever vaccine. Each CDR3 is given without its conserved first and last residue. Fields, in order: V gene, clone size, D gene, J gene, CDR3 protein. A D gene is named only where the DNA matches it firmly. The size entry is marked missing in some rows and otherwise reads once, few, many or a size class.

v_call: TRBV5-1
clone_size: many
d_call: TRBD1
j_call: TRBJ2-5
cdr3_aa: ASRDGTGGQETQY

v_call: TRBV12-3/TRBV12-4
clone_size: many
d_call: NA
j_call: TRBJ2-5
cdr3_aa: ASSPRTPKETQY

v_call: TRBV7-9
clone_size: many
d_call: NA
j_call: TRBJ2-1
cdr3_aa: ASSFQGPTYNEQF

v_call: TRBV28
clone_size: NA
d_call: TRBD2
j_call: TRBJ2-1
cdr3_aa: ASVGTSGGGKYNEQF

v_call: TRBV7-9
clone_size: few
d_call: NA
j_call: TRBJ2-1
cdr3_aa: ASSQDHGYGQF

v_call: TRBV4-3
clone_size: many
d_call: NA
j_call: TRBJ1-1
cdr3_aa: ASSPLEGGNTEAF

v_call: TRBV7-3
clone_size: many
d_call: TRBD1
j_call: TRBJ2-1
cdr3_aa: ASRPNSGTGNNEQF

v_call: TRBV20-1
clone_size: many
d_call: NA
j_call: TRBJ1-2
cdr3_aa: SAREGLSNYGYT

v_call: TRBV12-3/TRBV12-4
clone_size: many
d_call: NA
j_call: TRBJ1-2
cdr3_aa: ASSLGVVSNYGYT

v_call: TRBV4-2
clone_size: NA
d_call: NA
j_call: TRBJ1-5
cdr3_aa: ASSQDKWVSRYQPQH

v_call: TRBV4-3
clone_size: many
d_call: TRBD1
j_call: TRBJ2-7
cdr3_aa: ASSLRTGGYYEQY

v_call: TRBV4-3
clone_size: many
d_call: NA
j_call: TRBJ1-6
cdr3_aa: ASSQDRKGPSLH

v_call: TRBV20-1
clone_size: many
d_call: NA
j_call: TRBJ2-5
cdr3_aa: SAGRQEETQY

v_call: TRBV5-1
clone_size: many
d_call: TRBD2
j_call: TRBJ2-3
cdr3_aa: ASSLGLAEDTQY

v_call: TRBV7-2
clone_size: many
d_call: NA
j_call: TRBJ1-1
cdr3_aa: ASSLAMGGTEAF

v_call: TRBV9
clone_size: many
d_call: NA
j_call: TRBJ1-2
cdr3_aa: ASVENYGYT

v_call: TRBV10-3
clone_size: many
d_call: NA
j_call: TRBJ2-3
cdr3_aa: AASPSTDTQY

v_call: TRBV4-2
clone_size: many
d_call: NA
j_call: TRBJ1-1
cdr3_aa: ASSQTDRTNTEAF

v_call: TRBV20-1
clone_size: many
d_call: NA
j_call: TRBJ1-5
cdr3_aa: SASSSNQPQH

v_call: TRBV7-6
clone_size: many
d_call: TRBD2
j_call: TRBJ2-3
cdr3_aa: ASSTRLAGGTDTQY

v_call: TRBV14
clone_size: many
d_call: NA
j_call: TRBJ2-1
cdr3_aa: ASSQHQDSRGEQF

v_call: TRBV7-3
clone_size: many
d_call: TRBD1
j_call: TRBJ2-3
cdr3_aa: ASSFLGGTQY

v_call: TRBV5-4
clone_size: many
d_call: TRBD1
j_call: TRBJ2-3
cdr3_aa: ASSPEGQVTDTQY

v_call: TRBV5-1
clone_size: few
d_call: NA
j_call: TRBJ2-3
cdr3_aa: ASTQIESTDTQY

v_call: TRBV29-1
clone_size: NA
d_call: NA
j_call: TRBJ2-5
cdr3_aa: SVDLWPQETQY